Listed below are T cell receptor beta chains from one sample, sequenced in a study of blood T cells in healthy people across ages. Via MiXCR, TCRdb re-called the 5' RACE reads, giving one row per CDR3 protein. The sample contains roughly 1,000,000 distinct CDR3 sequences, less than 25% of which appear only once. These same records also appear under a second study, on T cells of mothers and their children.

Sequenced: blood. Source of these receptors: a girl aged 2 to 9 in good health. CDR3s include the opening cysteine and the closing phenylalanine or tryptophan. D genes are given only for firm matches. Only part of the rows carry a size: once, few, many, or a class if the clone is expanded.

D | size | J | V | CDR3 | DNA
TRBD2 | few | TRBJ2-1 | TRBV7-6 | CASSLLAGKSYNEQFF | TGTGCCAGCAGCCTATTAGCGGGAAAATCCTACAATGAGCAGTTCTTC
NA | few | TRBJ2-5 | TRBV6-5 | CASSLREWETQYF | TGTGCCAGCAGTTTACGGGAATGGGAGACCCAGTACTTC
TRBD2 | NA | TRBJ2-1 | TRBV6-2/TRBV6-3 | CASSYSRGLENF | TGTGCCAGCAGTTACTCGAGAGGACTAGAGAACTTC
NA | NA | TRBJ2-3 | TRBV12-3/TRBV12-4 | CASSLAGALTDTQYF | TGTGCCAGCAGTTTAGCGGGGGCCCTCACAGATACGCAGTATTTT
TRBD2 | few | TRBJ2-3 | TRBV5-6 | CASSFLDRGGDTQYF | TGTGCCAGCAGCTTCCTAGACCGCGGGGGGGATACGCAGTATTTT
NA | NA | TRBJ2-7 | TRBV20-1 | CSAGVGGGEQYF | TGCAGTGCTGGAGTGGGGGGAGGCGAGCAGTACTTC
NA | NA | TRBJ1-1 | TRBV20-1 | CSARGARPPNTEAFF | TGCAGTGCTAGAGGGGCCCGCCCGCCGAACACTGAAGCTTTCTTT
NA | NA | TRBJ2-7 | TRBV11-2 | CASSLGLRRSYEQYF | TGTGCCAGCAGCTTAGGGTTAAGGAGGAGCTACGAGCAGTACTTC
NA | NA | TRBJ2-1 | TRBV7-8 | CASSLVAGRNNEQFF | TGTGCCAGCAGCTTAGTGGCGGGGAGGAACAATGAGCAGTTCTTC
NA | few | TRBJ2-1 | TRBV29-1 | CSVEEGTGFF | TGCAGCGTTGAAGAAGGGACTGGGTTCTTC
TRBD2 | once | TRBJ2-5 | TRBV29-1 | CSVEGSSGAPQETQYF | TGCAGCGTTGAAGGGAGTAGCGGGGCCCCACAAGAGACCCAGTACTTC
NA | few | TRBJ1-2 | TRBV6-5 | CASSYGLEGNYGYTF | TGTGCCAGCAGTTACGGTCTAGAGGGGAACTATGGCTACACCTTC
TRBD1 | once | TRBJ2-3 | TRBV28 | CASRPDRGRENTQYF | TGTGCCAGCAGACCTGACAGGGGTAGGGAAAATACGCAGTATTTT
NA | few | TRBJ1-2 | TRBV28 | CASSFGRRGRGYGYTF | TGTGCCAGCAGTTTCGGAAGAAGGGGTCGAGGCTATGGCTACACCTTC
NA | NA | TRBJ1-4 | TRBV7-6 | CASSSDPSGPTKLFF | TGTGCCAGCAGCTCCGACCCTTCCGGGCCCACGAAACTGTTTTTT
NA | few | TRBJ1-4 | TRBV28 | CASTLSREKLFF | TGTGCCAGCACCCTATCGAGAGAAAAACTGTTTTTT
NA | NA | TRBJ2-7 | TRBV7-6 | CASSSSAGYEQYF | TGTGCCAGCAGCTCCTCGGCGGGGTACGAGCAGTACTTC
TRBD2 | NA | TRBJ2-7 | TRBV7-9 | CASSLGTRTYEQYF | TGTGCCAGCAGCTTAGGGACTAGAACCTACGAGCAGTACTTC
TRBD2 | NA | TRBJ2-5 | TRBV6-4 | CASSDGTSGQETQYF | TGTGCCAGCAGCGACGGGACTAGCGGACAAGAGACCCAGTACTTC
NA | NA | TRBJ2-3 | TRBV29-1 | CSVEEGEGIDTQYF | TGCAGCGTTGAAGAGGGAGAGGGTATAGATACGCAGTATTTT
TRBD2 | NA | TRBJ2-1 | TRBV14 | CASSQDRTSGVENKNNEQFF | TGTGCCAGCAGCCAAGACCGGACTAGCGGGGTGGAGAATAAGAACAATGAGCAGTTCTTC
TRBD1 | few | TRBJ2-7 | TRBV29-1 | CSVLTLATGGSYEQYF | TGCAGCGTATTAACTTTGGCGACAGGGGGCTCCTACGAGCAGTACTTC
NA | few | TRBJ2-1 | TRBV11-1 | CASSFGQGHNEQFF | TGTGCCAGCAGCTTCGGTCAGGGCCACAATGAGCAGTTCTTC
NA | NA | TRBJ1-2 | TRBV29-1 | CSMQSLLRGAEGDSYGYTF | TGCAGCATGCAAAGTCTCCTACGGGGGGCCGAGGGGGATAGCTATGGCTACACCTTC
NA | NA | TRBJ1-5 | TRBV4-1 | CASSQVLTGPDQPQHF | TGCGCCAGCAGCCAAGTTCTTACAGGGCCAGATCAGCCCCAGCATTTT
NA | few | TRBJ2-2 | TRBV27 | CASSSRARELFF | TGTGCCAGCAGTTCCCGGGCGCGGGAGCTGTTTTTT
NA | NA | TRBJ2-1 | TRBV7-9 | CASSKAADNEQFF | TGTGCCAGCAGCAAAGCCGCAGACAATGAGCAGTTCTTC
NA | NA | TRBJ1-5 | TRBV12-3/TRBV12-4 | CASSLPGLNQPQHF | TGTGCCAGCAGTTTGCCCGGACTCAATCAGCCCCAGCATTTT
NA | many | TRBJ2-5 | TRBV7-2 | CASSLLGEGMETQYF | TGTGCCAGCAGCTTATTGGGAGAGGGTATGGAGACCCAGTACTTC